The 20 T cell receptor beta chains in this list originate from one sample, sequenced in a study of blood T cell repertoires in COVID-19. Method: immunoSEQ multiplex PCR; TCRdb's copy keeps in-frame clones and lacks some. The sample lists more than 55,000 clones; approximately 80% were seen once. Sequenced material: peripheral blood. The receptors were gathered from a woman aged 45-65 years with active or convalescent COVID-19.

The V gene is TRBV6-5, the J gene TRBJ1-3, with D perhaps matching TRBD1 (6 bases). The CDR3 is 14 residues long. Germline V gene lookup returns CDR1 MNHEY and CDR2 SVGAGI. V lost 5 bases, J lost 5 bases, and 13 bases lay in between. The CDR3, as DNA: TGTGCCAGCAGTCCGAGGGGGATTCGAAACACCATATATTTT. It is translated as CASSPRGIRNTIYF.

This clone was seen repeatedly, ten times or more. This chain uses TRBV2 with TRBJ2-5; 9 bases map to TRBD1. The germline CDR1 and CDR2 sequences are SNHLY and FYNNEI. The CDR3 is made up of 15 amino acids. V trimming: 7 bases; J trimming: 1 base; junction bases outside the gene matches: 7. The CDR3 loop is CASNTDRGFQETQYF. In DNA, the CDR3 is TGTGCCAGCAATACCGACAGGGGGTTCCAAGAGACCCAGTACTTC.

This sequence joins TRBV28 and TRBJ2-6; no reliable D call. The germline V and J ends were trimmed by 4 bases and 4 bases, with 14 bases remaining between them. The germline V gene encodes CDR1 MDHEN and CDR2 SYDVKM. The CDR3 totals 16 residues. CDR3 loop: CASSSSVRLGANVLTF. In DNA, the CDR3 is TGTGCCAGCAGTTCCTCCGTGCGCTTGGGGGCCAACGTCCTGACTTTC.

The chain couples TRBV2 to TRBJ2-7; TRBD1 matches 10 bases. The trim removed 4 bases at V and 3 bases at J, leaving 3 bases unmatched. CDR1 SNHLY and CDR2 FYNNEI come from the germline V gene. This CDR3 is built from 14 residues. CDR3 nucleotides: TGTGCCAGCAGTGTGACAGGGGGCGGCTACGAGCAGTACTTC. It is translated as CASSVTGGGYEQYF. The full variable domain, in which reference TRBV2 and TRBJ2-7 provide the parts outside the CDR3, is EPEVTQTPSHQVTQMGQEVILRCVPISNHLYFYWYRQILGQKVEFLVSFYNNEISEKSEIFDDQFSVERPDGSNFTLKIRSTKLEDSAMYFCASSVTGGGYEQYFGPGTRLTVT.

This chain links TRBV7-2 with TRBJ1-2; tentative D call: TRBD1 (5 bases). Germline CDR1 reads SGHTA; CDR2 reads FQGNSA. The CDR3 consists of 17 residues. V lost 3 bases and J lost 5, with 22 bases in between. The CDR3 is CASSLRRGGSLEYGYTF. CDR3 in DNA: TGTGCCAGCAGCTTGAGACGGGGGGGATCTCTGGAGTATGGCTACACCTTC.

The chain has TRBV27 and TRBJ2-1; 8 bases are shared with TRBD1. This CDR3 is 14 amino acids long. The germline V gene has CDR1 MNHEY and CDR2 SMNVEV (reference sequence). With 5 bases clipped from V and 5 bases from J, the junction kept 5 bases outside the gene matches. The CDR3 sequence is CASSRQGLNNEQFF. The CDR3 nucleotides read TGTGCCAGCAGTAGACAGGGGCTTAACAATGAGCAGTTCTTC.

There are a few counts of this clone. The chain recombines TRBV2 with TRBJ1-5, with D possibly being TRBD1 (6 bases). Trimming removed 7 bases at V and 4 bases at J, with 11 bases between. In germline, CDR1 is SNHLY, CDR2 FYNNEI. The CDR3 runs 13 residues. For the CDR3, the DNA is TGTGCCAGCACCGGGACACGGAATCAGCCCCAGCATTTT. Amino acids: CASTGTRNQPQHF.

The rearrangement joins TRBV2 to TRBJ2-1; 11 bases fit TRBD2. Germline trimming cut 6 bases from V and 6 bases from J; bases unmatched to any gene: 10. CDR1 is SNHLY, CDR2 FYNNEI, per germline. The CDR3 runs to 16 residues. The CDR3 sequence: CASRRVTSGSSNEQFF. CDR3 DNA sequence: TGTGCCAGCAGGAGGGTAACTAGCGGGAGTAGCAATGAGCAGTTCTTC.

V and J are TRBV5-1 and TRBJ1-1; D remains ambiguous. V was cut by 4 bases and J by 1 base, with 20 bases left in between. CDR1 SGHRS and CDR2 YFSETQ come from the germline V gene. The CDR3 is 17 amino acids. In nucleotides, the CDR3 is TGCGCCAGCAGCCTTGGCGGCCGACCGAATACGAACACTGAAGCTTTCTTT. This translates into CASSLGGRPNTNTEAFF.

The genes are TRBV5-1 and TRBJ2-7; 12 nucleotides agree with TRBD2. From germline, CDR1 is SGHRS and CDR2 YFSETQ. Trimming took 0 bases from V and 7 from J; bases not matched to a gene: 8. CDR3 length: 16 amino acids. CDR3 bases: TGCGCCAGCAGCTTGGTAGCTAGCGGGAGGGCGAAGGAGCAGTACTTC. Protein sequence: CASSLVASGRAKEQYF.

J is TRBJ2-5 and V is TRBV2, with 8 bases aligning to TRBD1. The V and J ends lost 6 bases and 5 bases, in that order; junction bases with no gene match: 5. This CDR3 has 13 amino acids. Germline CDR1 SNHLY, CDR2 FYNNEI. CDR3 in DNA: TGTGCCAGCAGGACAGGGGATGGGGAGACCCAGTACTTC. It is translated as CASRTGDGETQYF.

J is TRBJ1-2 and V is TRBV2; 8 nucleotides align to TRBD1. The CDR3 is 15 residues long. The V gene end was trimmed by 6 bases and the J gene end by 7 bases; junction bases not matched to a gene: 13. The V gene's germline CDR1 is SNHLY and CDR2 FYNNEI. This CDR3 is CASRSDRGVLGGYTF. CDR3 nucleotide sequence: TGTGCCAGCAGAAGCGACAGGGGTGTCCTCGGTGGCTACACCTTC.

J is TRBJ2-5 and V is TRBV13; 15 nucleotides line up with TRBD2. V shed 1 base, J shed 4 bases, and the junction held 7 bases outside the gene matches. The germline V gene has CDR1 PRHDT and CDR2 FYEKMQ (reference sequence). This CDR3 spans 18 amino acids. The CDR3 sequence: CASSLAGTSGRPTETQYF. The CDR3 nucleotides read TGTGCCAGCAGCTTAGCCGGGACTAGCGGGAGGCCCACAGAGACCCAGTACTTC.

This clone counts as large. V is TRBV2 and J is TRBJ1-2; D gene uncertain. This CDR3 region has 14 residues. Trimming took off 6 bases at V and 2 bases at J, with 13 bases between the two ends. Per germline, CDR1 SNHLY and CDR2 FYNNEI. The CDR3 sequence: CASRYGWENYGYTF. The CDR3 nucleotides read TGTGCCAGCAGGTACGGATGGGAGAACTATGGCTACACCTTC.

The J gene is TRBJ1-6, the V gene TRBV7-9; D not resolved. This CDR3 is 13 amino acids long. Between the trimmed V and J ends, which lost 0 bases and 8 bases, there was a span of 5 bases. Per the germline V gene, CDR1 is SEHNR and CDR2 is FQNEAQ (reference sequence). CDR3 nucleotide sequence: TGTGCCAGCAGCTTAGCAAGCGATTCACCCCTCCACTTT. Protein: CASSLASDSPLHF.

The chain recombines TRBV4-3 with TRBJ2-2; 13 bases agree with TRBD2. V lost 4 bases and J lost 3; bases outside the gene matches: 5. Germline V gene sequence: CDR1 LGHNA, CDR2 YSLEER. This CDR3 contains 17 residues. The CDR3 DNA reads TGCGCCAGCAGCCTTTCGGGACTAGCGGGGTACACCGGGGAGCTGTTTTTT. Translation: CASSLSGLAGYTGELFF.

CDR3 DNA: TGTGCCACCAGTGATGGGGACATTACCGGTGAGGCAGAGACCCAGTACTTC. Its protein is CATSDGDITGEAETQYF. The chain employs TRBV24-1 and TRBJ2-5, with D possibly TRBD1 on 6 matching bases. This CDR3 is 17 amino acids long. V was trimmed by 3 bases and J by 4 bases, leaving 20 bases between them. The germline gives CDR1 KGHDR, CDR2 SFDVKD.

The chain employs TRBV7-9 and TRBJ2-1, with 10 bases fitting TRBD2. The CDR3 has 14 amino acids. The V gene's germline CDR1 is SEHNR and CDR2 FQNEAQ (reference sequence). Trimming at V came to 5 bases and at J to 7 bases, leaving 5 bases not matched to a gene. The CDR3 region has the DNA TGTGCCAGCAGCACTAGCGGGGCGGCGAATGAGCAGTTCTTC. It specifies CASSTSGAANEQFF.

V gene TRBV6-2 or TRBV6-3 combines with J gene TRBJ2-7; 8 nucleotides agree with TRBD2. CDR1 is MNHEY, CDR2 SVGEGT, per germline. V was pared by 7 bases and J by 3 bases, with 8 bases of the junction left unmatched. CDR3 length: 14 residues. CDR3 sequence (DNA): TGTGCCAGCACCCCACGGACTAGCCTCTACGAGCAGTACTTC. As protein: CASTPRTSLYEQYF.

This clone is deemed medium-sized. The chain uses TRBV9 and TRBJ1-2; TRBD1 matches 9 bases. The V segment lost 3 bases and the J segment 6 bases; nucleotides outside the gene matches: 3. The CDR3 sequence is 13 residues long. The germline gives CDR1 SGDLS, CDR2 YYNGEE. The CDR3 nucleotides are TGTGCCAGCAGCGCGGGACAGGGCCATGGCTACACCTTC. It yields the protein CASSAGQGHGYTF.